This TCR beta chain came from a study of shared clonotypes between healthy human individuals. Every donor, a Caucasian adult, lived in Nashville, Tennessee. In the sorted-subset replicate PCRs, roughly 210 ng DNA, 29,000 or so T cell genomes, was used. The repertoire was sequenced with immunoSEQ multiplex PCR; TCRdb's copy has only in-frame clones and lacks some. The sample shows about 670,000 clones, 60% to 80% of them seen only once. The length of the CDR3 is 12 residues. Trimming removed 0 bases at V and 8 bases at J, with 8 bases between. Germline V gene lookup returns CDR1 SGHRS and CDR2 YFSETQ. About this clone: The sample holds other DNA sequences that translate to the same CDR3.

J is TRBJ1-2 and V is TRBV5-1; D uncertain. The receptor's source is a woman between 25 and 40 years old in good health. Sequencing was carried out using memory CD4+ T cells sorted from blood. Subset meaning: CD45RA-negative fraction. The DNA for the CDR3 is TGCGCCAGCAGCTTGGAGGGAGGGGGCTACACCTTC. This sequence encodes CASSLEGGGYTF.